This TCR beta chain appears in the sequencing data of a study of T cells after yellow fever vaccination. Study details: SMART-Seq v4 Ultra Low Input prepared libraries from low-cell fractions. Study-level results: Reappearance after the booster was observed for most primary-vaccination clones (roughly 97% CD4, around 90% CD8).

MiXCR was run by TCRdb on the 5' RACE reads, yielding one entry per CDR3 protein. The sample includes about 580,000 distinct CDR3 sequences, 17% of them seen just once. Trimming removed 5 bases at V and 5 bases at J, with 15 bases between. The CDR3 consists of 14 residues. Germline V CDR1 and CDR2: SEHNR, FQNEAQ (reference sequence). Points on this clonotype: Its specificity is not known.

This chain connects TRBV7-9 to TRBJ2-5; possible D gene TRBD2, 5 bases. This receptor was identified in a man between 18 and 35 years old who received the YFV17D yellow fever vaccine. Material: PBMCs, obtained around 5 days after the first yellow fever vaccination. In nucleotides, the CDR3 is TGTGCCAGCAGCCCATGGACCGGCGGGGAGACCCAGTACTTC. Residues: CASSPWTGGETQYF. Together with reference TRBV7-9 and TRBJ2-5, the CDR3 gives the full variable domain: DTGVSQNPRHKITKRGQNVTFRCDPISEHNRLYWYRQTLGQGPEFLTYFQNEAQLEKSRLLSDRFSAERPKGSFSTLEIQRTEQGDSAMYLCASSPWTGGETQYFGPGTRLLVL.